Listed below are T cell receptor beta chains from one sample, sequenced in a study of T cells after yellow fever vaccination. TCRdb ran MiXCR on the 5' RACE reads and lists one entry per CDR3 protein. The sample has 360,000 or so distinct CDR3 sequences, around 10% seen once. This specimen consisted of PBMCs, obtained on the day of the first yellow fever vaccination. These receptors originate from a man aged 18 to 29 who received the YFV17D yellow fever vaccine. The CDR3 runs from the conserved cysteine through the conserved F or W. The D gene is left open where the match is weak. Expanded clones get a size class; other rows say once, few or many, or leave the size out.

cdr3_aa | cdr3_nt | v_call | clone_size | d_call | cdr3_length | j_call
CASSLSGDALEQYF | TGTGCCAGCAGTTTATCGGGGGACGCCCTCGAGCAGTACTTC | TRBV12-3/TRBV12-4 | few | . | 14 | TRBJ2-7
CASSTGDQPPDTQYF | TGCGCCAGCAGCACAGGGGACCAGCCCCCAGATACGCAGTATTTT | TRBV5-1 | . | TRBD1 | 15 | TRBJ2-3
CASSWGGLREQYF | TGTGCCAGCAGCTGGGGGGGACTTCGCGAGCAGTACTTC | TRBV7-2 | few | TRBD2 | 13 | TRBJ2-7
CASSQGGANTGELFF | TGTGCCAGCAGCCAAGGGGGGGCGAACACCGGGGAGCTGTTTTTT | TRBV7-2 | many | . | 15 | TRBJ2-2
CSVMTSSQETQYF | TGCAGCGTTATGACTAGTAGTCAAGAGACCCAGTACTTC | TRBV29-1 | . | . | 13 | TRBJ2-5
CASSPGDLGNEKLFF | TGTGCCAGCAGCCCAGGAGACCTCGGGAATGAAAAACTGTTTTTT | TRBV7-2 | . | . | 15 | TRBJ1-4
CASSRGTYEQYF | TGTGCCAGCAGCCGCGGGACCTACGAGCAGTACTTC | TRBV5-6 | . | . | 12 | TRBJ2-7
CASSYSHSNEKLFF | TGTGCCAGCAGTTACTCGCACAGTAATGAAAAACTGTTTTTT | TRBV6-5 | few | . | 14 | TRBJ1-4
CASSPDGSDYGYTF | TGCGCCAGCAGCCCCGACGGGTCGGACTATGGCTACACCTTC | TRBV4-3 | . | . | 14 | TRBJ1-2
CASSILQGRGMDEQFF | TGTGCCAGCAGCATCCTACAGGGGCGGGGGATGGATGAGCAGTTCTTC | TRBV5-5 | . | . | 16 | TRBJ2-1
CASRPQGRYEAFF | TGTGCCAGCCGGCCTCAGGGGCGATATGAAGCTTTCTTT | TRBV6-2/TRBV6-3 | . | . | 13 | TRBJ1-1
CASSLPEGRGVFAQLGYTF | TGTGCCAGCAGTTTACCAGAGGGGAGGGGCGTTTTCGCCCAGTTGGGCTACACCTTC | TRBV28 | few | . | 19 | TRBJ1-2
CATEGGGAGETQYF | TGTGCCACGGAAGGCGGGGGGGCAGGAGAGACCCAGTACTTC | TRBV10-3 | few | TRBD2 | 14 | TRBJ2-5
CASGLWGYGYTF | TGTGCCAGCGGGTTGTGGGGCTATGGCTACACCTTC | TRBV28 | few | . | 12 | TRBJ1-2
CASSEGARLRADEQFF | TGTGCCAGCAGTGAAGGTGCCCGGCTCAGAGCCGATGAGCAGTTCTTC | TRBV6-1 | . | . | 16 | TRBJ2-1
CASSYSRVDTQYF | TGTGCCAGCAGTTACAGTCGGGTAGATACGCAGTATTTT | TRBV6-5 | . | . | 13 | TRBJ2-3
CASSLAYTWATNYGYTF | TGTGCCAGCAGCTTAGCTTACACCTGGGCAACTAACTATGGCTACACCTTC | TRBV7-2 | . | . | 17 | TRBJ1-2
CASSQDSGGEGTRNTIYF | TGCGCCAGCAGCCAAGATTCAGGGGGCGAGGGTACCAGAAACACCATATATTTT | TRBV4-3 | . | TRBD1 | 18 | TRBJ1-3
CASSFGGPGYNEQFF | TGTGCCAGCAGCTTTGGTGGCCCTGGGTACAATGAGCAGTTCTTC | TRBV7-9 | . | . | 15 | TRBJ2-1
CASSLRTGERGRWPGELFF | TGTGCCAGCAGCTTAAGGACAGGGGAAAGGGGTCGTTGGCCCGGGGAGCTGTTTTTT | TRBV11-2 | few | TRBD1 | 19 | TRBJ2-2
CASSRDRNNQPQHF | TGTGCCAGTAGTAGGGACAGGAATAATCAGCCCCAGCATTTT | TRBV19 | . | TRBD1 | 14 | TRBJ1-5
CASSQQDSPNSPLHF | TGTGCCAGCAGCCAGCAGGATTCTCCTAATTCACCCCTCCACTTT | TRBV4-2 | few | . | 15 | TRBJ1-6
CASSPGTSEQFF | TGTGCCAGCAGCCCAGGGACTAGTGAGCAGTTCTTC | TRBV12-3/TRBV12-4 | few | TRBD2 | 12 | TRBJ2-1
CASYSRDTLPRTYNSPLHF | TGCGCCAGTTACTCCAGGGACACCCTACCCCGGACCTATAATTCACCCCTCCACTTT | TRBV4-3 | . | . | 19 | TRBJ1-6
CASSFARWGPTYYGYTF | TGTGCCAGCAGTTTCGCGCGATGGGGACCGACTTACTATGGCTACACCTTC | TRBV28 | few | . | 17 | TRBJ1-2
CASSLDSLGTEAFF | TGTGCCAGCAGCTTGGACAGTCTGGGCACTGAAGCTTTCTTT | TRBV5-4 | . | . | 14 | TRBJ1-1